One T cell receptor (beta chain) is described in this entry. These data originate in a study of Ad26.COV2.S vaccination and SARS-CoV-2 variants. Indicated treatment: around 19 received Ad26.COV2.S at low or high dose, single or two shots; five or six received placebo; per-sample allocation not given. Following the first vaccine or placebo injection, samples were taken on day 63. An Ad26 vector was used to express Wuhan-strain SARS-CoV-2 spike as the vaccine. Produced via immunoSEQ multiplex PCR; TCRdb's table is partial and in-frame only. The sample yields about 460,000 clones, roughly 87% seen once. The V gene lost 4 bases and the J gene lost 6 bases, with 19 bases spanning the gap. The CDR3 loop spans 16 amino acids. Germline values: CDR1 LGHDT, CDR2 YNNKEL (reference sequence).

This chain connects TRBV3-1 (or the pseudogene TRBV3-2) to TRBJ1-3; D not resolved. The specimen was peripheral blood, collected in a trial of Ad26.COV2.S vaccine versus placebo. The origin of this receptor is a person between 18 and 65 years old who received the Ad26.COV2.S COVID-19 vaccine or a placebo. The CDR3 sequence is CASSRQAPIFLNTIYF. Here the CDR3 DNA reads TGTGCCAGCAGCCGGCAAGCGCCAATATTTCTAAACACCATATATTTT.